This T cell receptor beta chain was identified in a study of blood T cell repertoires in COVID-19. Study at large: PBMCs, B-cell-depleted T cells, or T cells provided the cDNA or gDNA that made up the material.

This clone has just a few counts. The table came from immunoSEQ multiplex PCR; TCRdb's copy has only in-frame clones and leaves some out. This sample has under 200,000 clones; approximately 88% occur once, and the top ten carry roughly 4%. Germline V lookup: CDR1 SGHAT, CDR2 FQNNGV. V lost 1 base and J 8 bases, leaving 7 bases between the germline ends. The CDR3 consists of 12 residues. The receptor comes from a woman in her sixties who had recovered from COVID-19. The V call is TRBV11-2, the J call TRBJ2-3; no reliable D call. Sequencing input: peripheral blood. The CDR3 spells CASSLGHLTQYF. CDR3 nucleotides: TGTGCCAGCAGCTTAGGGCACCTTACGCAGTATTTT.